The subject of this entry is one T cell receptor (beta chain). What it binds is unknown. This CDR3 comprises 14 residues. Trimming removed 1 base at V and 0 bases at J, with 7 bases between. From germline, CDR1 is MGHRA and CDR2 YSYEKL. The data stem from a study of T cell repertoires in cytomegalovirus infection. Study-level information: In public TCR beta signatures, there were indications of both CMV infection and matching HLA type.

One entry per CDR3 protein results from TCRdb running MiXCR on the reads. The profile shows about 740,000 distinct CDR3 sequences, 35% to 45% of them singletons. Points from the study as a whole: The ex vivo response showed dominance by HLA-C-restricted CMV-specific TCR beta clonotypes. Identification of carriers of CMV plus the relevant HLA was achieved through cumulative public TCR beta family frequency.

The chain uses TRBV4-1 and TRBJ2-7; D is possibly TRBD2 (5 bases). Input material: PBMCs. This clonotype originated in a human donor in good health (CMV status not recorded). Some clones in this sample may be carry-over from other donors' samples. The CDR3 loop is CASSQVAGSYEQYF. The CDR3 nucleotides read TGCGCCAGCAGCCAAGTGGCGGGCTCCTACGAGCAGTACTTC.